This T cell receptor beta chain was retrieved from a study of cytomegalovirus exposure and HLA in healthy donors. Study overall: Drawn from HLA-typed donors, 80 million to 100 million unique TCRs were held in an early data release.

This PCR relied on a set of 60 Vbeta primers and 13 Jbeta primers. Method: immunoSEQ multiplex PCR; TCRdb's copy keeps in-frame clones and lacks some. Among more than 150,000 clones listed, over 65% were seen once. The CDR3 totals 12 residues. Germline V gives CDR1 MDHEN, CDR2 SYDVKM. Trimming took off 8 bases at V and 6 bases at J, with 10 bases between the two ends. Study-level results: Using a false discovery rate of 0.05, a later analysis showed that approximately 16,000 TCR beta sequences were associated with HLA alleles.

Turning to this clone: Its cognate antigen is unknown.

The TCR comes from a young man in good health and CMV-seronegative. This chain links TRBV28 with TRBJ2-2; D gene ambiguous. The sequenced sample was PBMCs. The CDR3 sequence is CASLPPAGELFF. In DNA, the CDR3 is TGTGCCAGCCTCCCCCCAGCCGGGGAGCTGTTTTTT.